This T cell receptor (beta chain) is from a study of cytomegalovirus exposure and HLA in healthy donors. Turning to the study itself: The 100 million to 120 million unique TCR beta sequences, from roughly 170 million T cells, were found by an earlier analysis.

Concerning this clone itself: Its antigen remains unknown.

PCR employed 60 Vbeta and 13 Jbeta primers. Produced via immunoSEQ multiplex PCR; TCRdb's table is partial and in-frame only. There are about 150,000 clones in the sample; 82% occur only once, and under 8.5% lies in the top ten. General study findings and limits: Roughly uniform sequencing depth across donors was assumed, possibly incorrectly.

V shed 4 bases and J 3 bases; nucleotides not matched to a gene: 4. Germline lookup yields CDR1 SGDLS and CDR2 YYNGEE. CDR3 length: 14 residues. This sequence was found in a woman in her forties or fifties in good health and CMV-seropositive. The sample comprised PBMCs. This rearrangement joins TRBV9 to TRBJ2-3; TRBD1 aligns across 8 bases. The CDR3 DNA reads TGTGCCAGCAGCACCCAGGGGGCTACAGATACGCAGTATTTT. Translation gives CASSTQGATDTQYF.